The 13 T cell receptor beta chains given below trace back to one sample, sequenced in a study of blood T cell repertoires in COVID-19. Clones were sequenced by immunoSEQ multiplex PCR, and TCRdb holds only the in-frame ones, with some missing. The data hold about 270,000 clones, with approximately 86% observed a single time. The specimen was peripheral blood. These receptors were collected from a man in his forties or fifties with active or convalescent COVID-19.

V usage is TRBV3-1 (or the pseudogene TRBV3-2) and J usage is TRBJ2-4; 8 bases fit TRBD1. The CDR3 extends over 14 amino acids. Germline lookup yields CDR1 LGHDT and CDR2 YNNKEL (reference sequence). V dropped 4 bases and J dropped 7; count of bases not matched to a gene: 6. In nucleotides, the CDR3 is TGTGCCAGCAGCCCCGAATACAGGGGGAACATTCAGTACTTC. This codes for CASSPEYRGNIQYF.

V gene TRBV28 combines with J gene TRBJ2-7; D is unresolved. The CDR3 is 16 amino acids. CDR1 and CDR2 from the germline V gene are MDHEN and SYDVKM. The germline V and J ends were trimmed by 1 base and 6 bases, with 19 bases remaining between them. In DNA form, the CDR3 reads TGTGCCAGCAGTTTATCGCCCGCAATTTACTTCGGCGAGCAGTACTTC. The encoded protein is CASSLSPAIYFGEQYF.

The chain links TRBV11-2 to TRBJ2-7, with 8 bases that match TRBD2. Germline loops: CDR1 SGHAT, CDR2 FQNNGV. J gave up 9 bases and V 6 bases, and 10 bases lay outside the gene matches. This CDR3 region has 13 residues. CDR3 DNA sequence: TGTGCCAGCAGATCACTAGCGGTTCCGGGGCAGTACTTC. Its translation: CASRSLAVPGQYF.

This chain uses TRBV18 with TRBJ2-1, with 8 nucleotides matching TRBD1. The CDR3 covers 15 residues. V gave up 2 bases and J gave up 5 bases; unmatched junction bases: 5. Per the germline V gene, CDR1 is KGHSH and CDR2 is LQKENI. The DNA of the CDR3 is TGTGCCAGCTCACCAGCAGGGGGCGCGCACAATGAGCAGTTCTTC. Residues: CASSPAGGAHNEQFF.

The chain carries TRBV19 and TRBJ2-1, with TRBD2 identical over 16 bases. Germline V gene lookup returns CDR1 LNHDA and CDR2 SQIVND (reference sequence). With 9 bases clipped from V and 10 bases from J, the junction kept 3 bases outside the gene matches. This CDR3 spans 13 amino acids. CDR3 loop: CASLGLAGGEQFF. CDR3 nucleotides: TGTGCCAGCCTGGGACTAGCGGGAGGGGAGCAGTTCTTC. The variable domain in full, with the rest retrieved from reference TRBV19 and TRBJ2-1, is DGGITQSPKYLFRKEGQNVTLSCEQNLNHDAMYWYRQDPGQGLRLIYYSQIVNDFQKGDIAEGYSVSREKKESFPLTVTSAQKNPTAFYLCASLGLAGGEQFFGPGTRLTVL.

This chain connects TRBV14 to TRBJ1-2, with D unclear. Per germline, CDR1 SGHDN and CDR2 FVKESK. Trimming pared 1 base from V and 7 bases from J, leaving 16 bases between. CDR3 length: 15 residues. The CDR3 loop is CASSQASERWGGYTF. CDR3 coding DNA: TGTGCCAGCAGCCAAGCTAGCGAGAGGTGGGGTGGCTACACCTTC.

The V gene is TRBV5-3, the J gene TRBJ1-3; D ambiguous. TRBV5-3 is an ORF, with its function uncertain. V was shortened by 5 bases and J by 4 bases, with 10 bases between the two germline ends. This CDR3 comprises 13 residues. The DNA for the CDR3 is TGTGCCAGAAGACTGCAGGAAGGAAACACCATATATTTT. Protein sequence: CARRLQEGNTIYF.

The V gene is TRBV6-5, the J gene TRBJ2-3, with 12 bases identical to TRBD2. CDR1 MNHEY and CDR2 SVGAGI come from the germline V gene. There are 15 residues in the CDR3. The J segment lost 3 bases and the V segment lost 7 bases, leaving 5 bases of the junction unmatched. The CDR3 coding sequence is TGTGCCAGCACTAGCGGGGGGGCCGCGACAGATACGCAGTATTTT. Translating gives CASTSGGAATDTQYF.

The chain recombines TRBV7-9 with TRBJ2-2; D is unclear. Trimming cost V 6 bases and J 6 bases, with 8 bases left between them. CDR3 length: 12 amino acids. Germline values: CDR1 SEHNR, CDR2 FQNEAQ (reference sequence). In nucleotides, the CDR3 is TGTGCCAGCAGTCACATTGCCGGGGAGCTGTTTTTT. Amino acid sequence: CASSHIAGELFF.

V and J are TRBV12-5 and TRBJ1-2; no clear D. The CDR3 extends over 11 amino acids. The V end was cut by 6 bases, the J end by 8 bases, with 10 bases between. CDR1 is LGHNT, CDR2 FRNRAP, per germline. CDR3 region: CASGPGFGYTF. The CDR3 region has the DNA TGTGCTAGTGGCCCGGGGTTCGGCTACACCTTC.

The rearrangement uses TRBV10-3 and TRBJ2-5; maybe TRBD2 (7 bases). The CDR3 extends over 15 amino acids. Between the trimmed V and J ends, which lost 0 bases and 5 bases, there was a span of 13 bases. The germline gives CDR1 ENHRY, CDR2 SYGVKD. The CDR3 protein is CAISESGGRLETQYF. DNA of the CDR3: TGTGCCATCAGTGAGTCGGGGGGGCGGCTTGAGACCCAGTACTTC.

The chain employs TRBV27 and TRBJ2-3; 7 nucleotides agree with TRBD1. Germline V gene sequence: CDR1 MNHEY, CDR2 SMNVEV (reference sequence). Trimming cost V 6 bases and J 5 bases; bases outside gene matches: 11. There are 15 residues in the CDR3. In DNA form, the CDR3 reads TGTGCCAGCAGGAGTAACAGGGGAGTCAGAGATACGCAGTATTTT. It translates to CASRSNRGVRDTQYF.

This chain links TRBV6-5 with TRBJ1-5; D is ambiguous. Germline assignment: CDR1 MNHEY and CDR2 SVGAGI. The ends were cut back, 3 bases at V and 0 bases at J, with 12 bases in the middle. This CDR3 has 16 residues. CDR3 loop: CASSYETADSNQPQHF. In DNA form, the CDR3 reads TGTGCCAGCAGTTATGAAACAGCGGATAGCAATCAGCCCCAGCATTTT.